This passage covers 23 T cell receptor beta chains from one sample sequenced in a study of long-term antiretroviral therapy in people with HIV. Runs used v3.0 of the immunoSEQ assay and were done at survey level. The assay was immunoSEQ multiplex PCR, and TCRdb's table has in-frame clones only and misses some. Among over 20,000 clones listed, roughly 88% were seen once. The input for sequencing was unsorted PBMCs, taken 0.1 years before starting antiretroviral therapy. The receptors shown here come from a man younger than 30 with HIV.

The chain is built from TRBV30 and TRBJ2-3; TRBD2 matches 7 bases. The CDR3 contains 13 residues. Germline CDR1 reads GTSNPN; CDR2 reads SVGIG (reference sequence). The J segment lost 0 bases and the V segment lost 8 bases, leaving 5 bases of the junction unmatched. The CDR3 loop is CAREGKSTDTQYF. The CDR3 DNA follows: TGTGCCAGGGAGGGGAAAAGCACAGATACGCAGTATTTT. The full variable domain, its missing parts supplied by reference TRBV30 and TRBJ2-3, is SQTIHQWPATLVQPVGSPLSLECTVEGTSNPNLYWYRQAAGRGLQLLFYSVGIGQISSEVPQNLSASRPQDRQFILSSKKLLLSDSGFYLCAREGKSTDTQYFGPGTRLTVL.

Within the sample, this clone is medium-sized. The genes are TRBV10-3 and TRBJ2-7; 9 bases agree with TRBD1. The CDR3 length is 17 residues. Germline CDR1 ENHRY, CDR2 SYGVKD. The J segment lost 0 bases and the V segment lost 7 bases, leaving 13 bases of the junction unmatched. CDR3 residues: CAIKAPGQGDHSYEQYF. For the CDR3, the DNA is TGTGCCATCAAGGCGCCGGGACAGGGAGATCACTCCTACGAGCAGTACTTC.

This chain links TRBV27 with TRBJ1-6, with D possibly TRBD1 on 5 matching bases. The CDR3 consists of 15 residues. V lost 3 bases to trimming and J lost 8 bases, with 14 bases between them. From germline, CDR1 is MNHEY and CDR2 SMNVEV (reference sequence). CDR3 amino acids: CASSFRVKGDSPLHF. CDR3 in DNA: TGTGCCAGCAGTTTCCGGGTCAAAGGGGATTCACCCCTCCACTTT.

V and J are TRBV5-6 and TRBJ2-1, with a possible D match to TRBD2 (6 bases). V lost 4 bases and J lost 7, with 12 bases in between. Germline-derived CDR1 and CDR2 are SGHDT and YYEEEE. The CDR3 has 13 amino acids. This chain's CDR3 is CASSANSGNEQFF. In DNA, the CDR3 is TGTGCCAGCAGCGCAAACAGCGGGAATGAGCAGTTCTTC.

V gene TRBV5-4 combines with J gene TRBJ2-6, with 7 bases aligning to TRBD1. The CDR3 sequence is 20 residues long. Germline loops: CDR1 SGHNT, CDR2 YYREEE (reference sequence). The V and J ends lost 4 bases and 2 bases, in that order; junction bases with no gene match: 18. CDR3 sequence (DNA): TGTGCCAGCAGCCAGAGGGGGCCCGGGACACCTCCCGCTGGGGCCAACGTCCTGACTTTC. Translation: CASSQRGPGTPPAGANVLTF.

The chain joins TRBV7-2 to TRBJ1-6; no clear D gene. Germline CDR1 and CDR2: SGHTA and FQGNSA. CDR3 size: 15 residues. V lost 6 bases to trimming and J lost 7 bases, with 16 bases between them. The CDR3 region is CASRASGSGNSPLHF. The CDR3 bases are TGTGCCAGCAGAGCCTCGGGGTCGGGCAATTCACCCCTCCACTTT.

The chain employs TRBV6-1 and TRBJ1-4; weak D call: TRBD1 (6 bases). The CDR3 spans 15 residues. Germline CDR1 and CDR2: MNHNS and SASEGT. V was clipped by 3 bases and J by 10 bases, with 18 bases between them. The CDR3 bases are TGTGCCAGCAGTGAGGTTCGGGGGGGGCAGGGAAAACTGTTTTTT. Amino acid sequence: CASSEVRGGQGKLFF.

The chain joins TRBV27 to TRBJ2-7; D ambiguous. This CDR3 has 13 residues. Trimming removed 5 bases at V and 3 bases at J, with 11 bases between. In germline, CDR1 is MNHEY, CDR2 SMNVEV (reference sequence). The chain's CDR3 is CASSESLGYEQYF. CDR3 nucleotide sequence: TGTGCCAGCAGTGAATCCCTCGGCTACGAGCAGTACTTC.

The chain uses TRBV19 and TRBJ2-7, with TRBD1 matching 9 bases. The CDR3 is made up of 14 amino acids. Per the germline V gene, CDR1 is LNHDA and CDR2 is SQIVND (reference sequence). V lost 6 bases and J lost 7; bases outside the gene matches: 10. This CDR3 reads CASRPGQGIGEQYF. Written as DNA, the CDR3 is TGTGCCAGTAGACCTGGACAGGGGATAGGGGAGCAGTACTTC.

Notes on this clone: Additional DNA sequences in this sample encode the identical CDR3. This chain joins TRBV5-4 and TRBJ1-2, with a weak D call TRBD1 (5 bases). Germline V gene data show CDR1 as SGHNT and CDR2 as YYREEE (reference sequence). The CDR3 contains 13 residues. V lost 0 bases and J 5 bases, leaving 8 bases between the germline ends. The CDR3 bases are TGTGCCAGCAGCTTGGGGGACGGATATGGCTACACCTTC. Its translation is CASSLGDGYGYTF.

This clone has only a few counts. This chain uses TRBV4-2 with TRBJ2-7, with no clear D. CDR3 length equals 15 residues. Germline V lookup: CDR1 LGHNA, CDR2 YNFKEQ. V lost 2 bases and J 0 bases, leaving 11 bases between the germline ends. For the CDR3, the DNA is TGTGCCAGCAGCCAATGGGTTGTAGACTCCTACGAGCAGTACTTC. Translating gives CASSQWVVDSYEQYF.

The chain links TRBV19 to TRBJ1-5; TRBD1 agrees at 7 bases. J gave up 3 bases and V 10 bases, and 6 bases lay outside the gene matches. CDR3 length: 13 residues. From germline, CDR1 is LNHDA and CDR2 SQIVND (reference sequence). The CDR3 protein is CATLGQPNQPQHF. CDR3 nucleotide sequence: TGTGCCACCTTGGGACAGCCCAATCAGCCCCAGCATTTT.

The gene calls are TRBV6-5 and TRBJ2-7, with D possibly matching TRBD2 (6 bases). Germline V lookup: CDR1 MNHEY, CDR2 SVGAGI. V gave up 5 bases and J gave up 2 bases, with 16 bases separating them. There are 15 residues in the CDR3. The CDR3 DNA is TGTGCCAGCAGTCTCTACCGACTAGTTCCCTACGAGCAGTACTTC. Residues: CASSLYRLVPYEQYF.

This chain links TRBV18 with TRBJ1-5; TRBD1 is a possible D gene (6 bases). The V end was cut by 4 bases, the J end by 5 bases, with 18 bases between. The germline V gene encodes CDR1 KGHSH and CDR2 LQKENI. CDR3 length equals 16 residues. CDR3 sequence reads: CASSLEGVSGHQPQHF. The CDR3 nucleotides are TGTGCCAGCTCACTAGAGGGGGTTTCGGGCCATCAGCCCCAGCATTTT.

The V and J genes are TRBV11-3 and TRBJ1-1; D is unresolved. The CDR3 loop spans 8 amino acids. V lost 11 bases and J 11 bases, leaving 9 bases between the germline ends. Germline CDR1 is SGHNT and CDR2 is YENEEA. CDR3 nucleotides: TGTGCCGGACCGATGGCTTTCTTT. Its translation: CAGPMAFF.

The table lists this clone with a count of one. The chain uses TRBV28 and TRBJ1-3, with unresolved D. Germline assignment: CDR1 MDHEN and CDR2 SYDVKM. CDR3 size: 13 residues. V gave up 6 bases and J gave up 2 bases, with 8 bases separating them. The CDR3 is CASRRLTGNTIYF. The DNA for the CDR3 is TGTGCCAGCAGAAGGTTAACTGGAAACACCATATATTTT.

The chain is built from TRBV5-1 and TRBJ1-2; D remains ambiguous. Trimming took off 3 bases at V and 3 bases at J, with 21 bases between the two ends. CDR3 length equals 17 residues. The V gene's germline CDR1 is SGHRS and CDR2 YFSETQ. The DNA of the CDR3 is TGCGCCAGCAGCTGGACTGCAGGCTACTCCTGGGACTATGGCTACACCTTC. This sequence encodes CASSWTAGYSWDYGYTF.

The chain links TRBV6-1 to TRBJ1-1; D is uncertain. V lost 6 bases to trimming and J lost 4 bases, with 15 bases between them. The CDR3 totals 14 residues. CDR1 MNHNS and CDR2 SASEGT come from the germline V gene. DNA of the CDR3: TGTGCCAGCAGCCTTTACCGGGTTTCCACTGAAGCTTTCTTT. This translates into CASSLYRVSTEAFF.

This chain joins TRBV4-2 and TRBJ2-6, with TRBD2 matching over 8 bases. Trimming at V came to 1 base and at J to 0 bases, leaving 2 bases not matched to a gene. Germline assignment: CDR1 LGHNA and CDR2 YNFKEQ. This CDR3 has 17 amino acids. CDR3 in amino acids: CASSQGLASSGANVLTF. CDR3 nucleotide sequence: TGTGCCAGCAGCCAAGGACTAGCGAGCTCTGGGGCCAACGTCCTGACTTTC.

The chain combines TRBV19 with TRBJ1-5, with D perhaps matching TRBD1 (5 bases). V lost 8 bases, J lost 3 bases, and 14 bases lay in between. The CDR3 is 14 amino acids. Germline CDR1 is LNHDA and CDR2 is SQIVND (reference sequence). CDR3 region: CASWGGAPNQPQHF. CDR3 bases: TGTGCCAGTTGGGGCGGGGCCCCCAATCAGCCCCAGCATTTT.

This clone was found a few times. The chain has TRBV18 and TRBJ2-7, with unresolved D. CDR3 length: 12 amino acids. Trimming stripped 3 bases from V and 3 bases from J, with 6 bases between. Germline V gene data show CDR1 as KGHSH and CDR2 as LQKENI. CDR3 loop: CASSPPGYEQYF. CDR3 in DNA: TGTGCCAGCTCACCTCCAGGCTACGAGCAGTACTTC.

V is TRBV7-2 and J is TRBJ2-3; TRBD1 matches 8 bases. Germline V CDR1 and CDR2: SGHTA, FQGNSA. The CDR3 consists of 16 residues. J lost 4 bases, V lost 6 bases, and 12 bases had no gene match. The chain's CDR3 is CASSPPGGAFSDTQYF. CDR3 nucleotides: TGTGCCAGCAGTCCCCCAGGGGGCGCTTTCTCAGATACGCAGTATTTT.

The chain is built from TRBV4-1 and TRBJ1-5; 8 nucleotides align to TRBD1. Germline-derived CDR1 and CDR2 are MGHRA and YSYEKL. V trimming: 0 bases; J trimming: 1 base; junction bases outside the gene matches: 8. CDR3 size: 18 residues. The CDR3 DNA reads as TGCGCCAGCAGCCAAGATGGACAGGGCCGTTGGAGCAATCAGCCCCAGCATTTT. Translating gives CASSQDGQGRWSNQPQHF.